These 8 T cell receptor beta chains were all obtained from the same sample, sequenced in a study of T cell repertoires in cytomegalovirus infection. Antigen specificity for these receptors is unknown. TCRdb itself ran the reads through MiXCR, one entry per CDR3 protein. The data contain nearly 700,000 distinct CDR3 sequences, around 35% of them singletons. This material consisted of cultured PBMCs, taken from culture after CMV antigen stimulation. The source is a human donor in good health (CMV status not recorded). Some clones in this sample may be carry-over from other donors' samples.

Ten or more counts support this clonotype. The genes are TRBV7-2 and TRBJ2-7; D remains ambiguous. Trimming removed 1 base from V and 3 bases from J, with 10 bases in between. From germline, CDR1 is SGHTA and CDR2 FQGNSA. This CDR3 has 14 amino acids. The DNA of the CDR3 is TGTGCCAGCAGCTTAGTCCACATTAGCTACGAGCAGTACTTC. The encoded protein is CASSLVHISYEQYF.

This clonotype was detected only a few times. The chain carries TRBV29-1 and TRBJ2-3; TRBD1 or TRBD2 may be the D gene (5 bases each). Germline V gene lookup returns CDR1 SQVTM and CDR2 ANQGSEA. The CDR3 runs 12 residues. Trimming cost V 3 bases and J 7 bases, with 11 bases left between them. The CDR3 DNA follows: TGCAGCGTTGATGATTGGGGGTATACGCAGTATTTT. Its protein is CSVDDWGYTQYF.

This clonotype occurred a few times. The J gene is TRBJ2-3, the V gene TRBV20-1; 14 bases are shared with TRBD2. This CDR3 spans 17 amino acids. The V gene's germline CDR1 is DFQATT and CDR2 SNEGSKA (reference sequence). V dropped 5 bases and J dropped 2; count of bases not matched to a gene: 9. The CDR3 nucleotides are TGCAGTGCTGGAAGAGGACTAGCGGGAGGCGACACAGATACGCAGTATTTT. Amino acid sequence: CSAGRGLAGGDTDTQYF.

The gene calls are TRBV6-5 and TRBJ1-6; 7 nucleotides line up with TRBD1. Germline CDR1 is MNHEY and CDR2 is SVGAGI. The V and J ends lost 4 bases and 10 bases, in that order; junction bases with no gene match: 10. This CDR3 contains 15 residues. The CDR3 here is CASSSTGFSGSPLHF. The DNA of the CDR3 is TGTGCCAGCAGTTCGACAGGGTTCTCGGGCTCACCCCTCCACTTT.

The chain couples TRBV19 to TRBJ2-3; 9 positions agree with TRBD2. Germline V lookup: CDR1 LNHDA, CDR2 SQIVND (reference sequence). The CDR3 runs to 14 residues. V shed 5 bases and J 4 bases; nucleotides not matched to a gene: 4. CDR3 bases: TGTGCCAGTAGTGGGGGACTAGCCGCAGATACGCAGTATTTT. It specifies CASSGGLAADTQYF.

Only a few counts were recorded for this clonotype. The chain is built from TRBV19 and TRBJ2-5; no clear D. The V gene's germline CDR1 is LNHDA and CDR2 SQIVND (reference sequence). CDR3 length: 13 amino acids. V was pared by 8 bases and J by 5 bases, with 15 bases between. The DNA for the CDR3 is TGTGCCAGTTCAAATCCCCGAATGGAGACCCAGTACTTC. Its translation: CASSNPRMETQYF.

The V call is TRBV14, the J call TRBJ2-1; a possible D gene is TRBD2 (6 bases). The germline CDR1 and CDR2 sequences are SGHDN and FVKESK. There are 14 residues in the CDR3. V lost 8 bases to trimming and J lost 9 bases, with 20 bases between them. Here the CDR3 reads CASSPWGVSGEQFF. DNA of the CDR3: TGTGCCAGCTCCCCTTGGGGGGTATCCGGTGAGCAGTTCTTC.

Only a few counts were recorded for this clonotype. This rearrangement joins TRBV6-1 to TRBJ2-5, with D tentatively TRBD1 (6 bases). This CDR3 is built from 14 residues. From germline, CDR1 is MNHNS and CDR2 SASEGT. V lost 5 bases, J lost 5 bases, and 15 bases lay in between. CDR3 nucleotide sequence: TGTGCCAGCAGTAACTCCCACAGGGAGGAGACCCAGTACTTC. Its protein product is CASSNSHREETQYF.